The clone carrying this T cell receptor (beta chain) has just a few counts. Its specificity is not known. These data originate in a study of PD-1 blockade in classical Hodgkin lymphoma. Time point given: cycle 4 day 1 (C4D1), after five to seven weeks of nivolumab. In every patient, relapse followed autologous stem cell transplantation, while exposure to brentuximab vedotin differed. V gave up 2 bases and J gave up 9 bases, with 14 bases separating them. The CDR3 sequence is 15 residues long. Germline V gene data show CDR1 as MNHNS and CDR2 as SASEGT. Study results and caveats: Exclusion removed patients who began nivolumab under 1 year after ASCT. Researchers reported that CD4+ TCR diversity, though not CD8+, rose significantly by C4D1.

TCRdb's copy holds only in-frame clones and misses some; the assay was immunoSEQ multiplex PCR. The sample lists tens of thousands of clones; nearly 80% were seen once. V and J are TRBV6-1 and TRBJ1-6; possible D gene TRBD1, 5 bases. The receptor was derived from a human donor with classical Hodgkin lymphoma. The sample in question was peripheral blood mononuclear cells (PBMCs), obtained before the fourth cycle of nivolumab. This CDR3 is CASSERGAVGSPLHF. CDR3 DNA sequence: TGTGCCAGCAGTGAAAGGGGAGCAGTTGGTTCACCCCTCCACTTT.